The text below deals with one T cell receptor (beta chain). Antigen: not known. The data derive from a study of somatic mutations in cytotoxic T cells in rheumatoid arthritis. Trimming shortened V by 4 bases and J by 7 bases, and 18 bases separated the two germline ends. Germline V gene lookup returns CDR1 SGHNT and CDR2 YYREEE (reference sequence). The CDR3 contains 15 residues. Broader study findings: The study found no significant difference in CD8+ T-cell clonality between rheumatoid arthritis patients and age-matched healthy controls.

Some clones are missing from TCRdb's copy, which holds only in-frame ones; the method was immunoSEQ multiplex PCR. The top ten hold approximately 28% of the sample, which has 15,000 to 20,000 clones, 65% to 80% seen once. The sequence came from an adult with rheumatoid arthritis. Sequencing was done on a sample of CD8+ T cells sorted from blood. The chain has TRBV5-4 and TRBJ2-1, with TRBD1 as a possible D gene (5 bases). CDR3 DNA: TGTGCCAGCAGCCCGCAGACAGCTATAATGAATGAGCAGTTCTTC. It yields the protein CASSPQTAIMNEQFF.